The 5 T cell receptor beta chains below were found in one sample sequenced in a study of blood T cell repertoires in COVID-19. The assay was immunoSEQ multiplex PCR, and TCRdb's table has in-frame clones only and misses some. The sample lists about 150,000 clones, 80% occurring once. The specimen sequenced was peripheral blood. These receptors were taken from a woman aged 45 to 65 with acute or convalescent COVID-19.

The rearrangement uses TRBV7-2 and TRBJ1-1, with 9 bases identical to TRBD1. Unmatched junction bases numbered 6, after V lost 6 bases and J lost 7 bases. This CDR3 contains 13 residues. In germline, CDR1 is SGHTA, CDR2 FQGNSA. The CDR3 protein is CASRDRGVGEAFF. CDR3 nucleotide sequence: TGTGCCAGCAGGGACAGGGGAGTTGGTGAAGCTTTCTTT.

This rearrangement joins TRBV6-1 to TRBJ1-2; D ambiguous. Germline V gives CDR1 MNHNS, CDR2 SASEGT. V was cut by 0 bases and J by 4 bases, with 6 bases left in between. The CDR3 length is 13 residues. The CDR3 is CASSEARVYGYTF. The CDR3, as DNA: TGTGCCAGCAGTGAAGCGCGGGTCTATGGCTACACCTTC.

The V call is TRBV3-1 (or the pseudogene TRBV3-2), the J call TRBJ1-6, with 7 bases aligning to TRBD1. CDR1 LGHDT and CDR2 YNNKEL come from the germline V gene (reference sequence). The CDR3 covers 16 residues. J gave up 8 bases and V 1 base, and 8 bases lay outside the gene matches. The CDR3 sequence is CASSQARGTVHSPLHF. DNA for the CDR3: TGTGCCAGCAGCCAAGCAAGAGGGACAGTTCATTCACCCCTCCACTTT.

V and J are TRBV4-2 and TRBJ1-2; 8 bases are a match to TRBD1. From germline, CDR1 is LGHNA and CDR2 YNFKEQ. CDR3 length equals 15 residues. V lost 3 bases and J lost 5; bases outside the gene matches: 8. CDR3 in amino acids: CASSHVGQGEYGYTF. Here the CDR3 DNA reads TGTGCCAGCAGCCACGTCGGACAGGGAGAGTATGGCTACACCTTC.

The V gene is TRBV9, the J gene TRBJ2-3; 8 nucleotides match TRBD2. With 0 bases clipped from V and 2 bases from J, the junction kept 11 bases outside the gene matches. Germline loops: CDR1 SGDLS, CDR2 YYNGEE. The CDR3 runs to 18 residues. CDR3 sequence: CASSVGSLAGGYTDTQYF. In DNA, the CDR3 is TGTGCCAGCAGCGTAGGTAGTCTGGCGGGGGGTTACACAGATACGCAGTATTTT.